Listed here are 24 T cell receptor beta chains from one sample, sequenced in a study of blood T cell repertoires in COVID-19. The method was immunoSEQ multiplex PCR; TCRdb's version includes in-frame clones alone and lacks a portion of them. This table has around 130,000 clones, roughly three quarters appearing once. The sequencing sample was made of peripheral blood. The receptors come from a man of 80 years or more with acute or convalescent COVID-19.

The V gene is TRBV28, the J gene TRBJ1-2; a possible D gene is TRBD1 (5 bases). The V end was cut by 4 bases, the J end by 3 bases, with 12 bases between. Germline V gene lookup returns CDR1 MDHEN and CDR2 SYDVKM. The CDR3 length is 14 residues. CDR3 nucleotide sequence: TGTGCCAGCAGTTCACCGACAGACTACTATGGCTACACCTTC. Translated: CASSSPTDYYGYTF.

V usage is TRBV2 and J usage is TRBJ1-1, with TRBD1 matching 9 bases. From germline, CDR1 is SNHLY and CDR2 FYNNEI. Germline trimming cut 5 bases from V and 2 bases from J; bases unmatched to any gene: 6. The CDR3 spans 15 residues. The CDR3: CASSSITGGNTEAFF. For the CDR3, the DNA is TGTGCCAGCAGTAGTATTACAGGGGGCAACACTGAAGCTTTCTTT.

The chain has TRBV6-2 or TRBV6-3 and TRBJ1-5, with TRBD1 as a possible D gene (6 bases). The length of the CDR3 is 15 residues. Between the trimmed V and J ends, which lost 5 bases and 6 bases, there was a span of 17 bases. Germline lookup yields CDR1 MNHEY and CDR2 SVGEGT. DNA of the CDR3: TGTGCCAGCAGTCAAGCGTACAGGGCACTTCAGCCCCAGCATTTT. The encoded protein is CASSQAYRALQPQHF.

The chain has TRBV3-1 (or the pseudogene TRBV3-2) and TRBJ1-4; 7 bases are a match to TRBD1. This CDR3 has 15 amino acids. Germline trimming cut 3 bases from V and 3 bases from J; bases unmatched to any gene: 4. Germline loops: CDR1 LGHDT, CDR2 YNNKEL (reference sequence). CDR3 DNA sequence: TGTGCCAGCAGCCATAACGACAGGGCTAATGAAAAACTGTTTTTT. It codes for CASSHNDRANEKLFF.

The rearrangement joins TRBV6-5 to TRBJ2-2; 7 positions match TRBD1. The germline V gene has CDR1 MNHEY and CDR2 SVGAGI. CDR3 length: 15 residues. J was trimmed by 3 bases and V by 7 bases; bases with no gene match: 8. CDR3 residues: CASTRRTGYTGELFF. CDR3 coding DNA: TGTGCCAGCACACGGAGGACAGGTTACACCGGGGAGCTGTTTTTT.

The chain joins TRBV6-5 to TRBJ2-7; tentatively, D is TRBD2 (5 bases). Trimming removed 10 bases at V and 0 bases at J, with 10 bases between. This CDR3 has 12 amino acids. The germline V gene encodes CDR1 MNHEY and CDR2 SVGAGI. The CDR3 sequence is CATGETSYEQYF. The CDR3 bases are TGTGCCACCGGGGAAACCTCCTACGAGCAGTACTTC.

The table lists this clone with a count of one. The chain has TRBV5-6 and TRBJ1-1; D not certain. V gave up 4 bases and J gave up 0 bases, with 13 bases separating them. In germline, CDR1 is SGHDT, CDR2 YYEEEE. CDR3 length equals 15 residues. CDR3 in amino acids: CASSPYLILNTEAFF. As DNA, the CDR3 is TGTGCCAGCAGCCCTTATTTAATCCTGAACACTGAAGCTTTCTTT.

This clone showed up just a few times. The CDR3 region is CASGFKPDTQYF. In nucleotides, the CDR3 is TGTGCTAGTGGTTTTAAGCCAGATACGCAGTATTTT. The rearrangement links TRBV12-5 to TRBJ2-3, with unresolved D. Germline V gene lookup returns CDR1 LGHNT and CDR2 FRNRAP. V shed 3 bases and J shed 4 bases, with 5 bases lying between them. The CDR3 loop spans 12 amino acids.

The chain links TRBV5-1 to TRBJ1-2; tentative D call: TRBD1 (5 bases). Trimming took off 4 bases at V and 4 bases at J, with 17 bases between the two ends. This CDR3 is built from 15 residues. Germline CDR1 reads SGHRS; CDR2 reads YFSETQ. The DNA for the CDR3 is TGCGCCAGCAGCCCCGGGGGAGGCGAGGGCTATGGCTACACCTTC. Translation gives CASSPGGGEGYGYTF.

The CDR3 DNA is TGTGCCAGTAGTATGGGCCAGCCCGGGGAGCTGTTTTTT. Amino acid sequence: CASSMGQPGELFF. The rearrangement joins TRBV19 to TRBJ2-2; D is unresolved. Germline V CDR1 and CDR2: LNHDA, SQIVND (reference sequence). The CDR3 is 13 amino acids. V was shortened by 3 bases and J by 6 bases, with 8 bases between the two germline ends.

The J gene is TRBJ2-1, the V gene TRBV14; 7 nucleotides line up with TRBD1. After removal of 1 base from V and 10 bases from J, the junction contained 4 bases not matched to a gene. The germline CDR1 and CDR2 sequences are SGHDN and FVKESK. This CDR3 contains 13 residues. This CDR3 is CASSQGTGREQFF. The CDR3 DNA sequence: TGTGCCAGCAGCCAAGGGACAGGCAGGGAGCAGTTCTTC.

This clone was detected only a few times. V and J are TRBV7-9 and TRBJ2-7, with D perhaps TRBD2 (5 bases). This CDR3 contains 13 residues. The ends were cut back, 5 bases at V and 6 bases at J, with 14 bases in the middle. Germline V gene sequence: CDR1 SEHNR, CDR2 FQNEAQ (reference sequence). The CDR3 here is CASSPTFGLEQYF. DNA for the CDR3: TGTGCCAGCAGCCCGACCTTTGGACTCGAGCAGTACTTC.

The rearrangement links TRBV30 to TRBJ1-2, with 8 bases fitting TRBD1. There are 15 residues in the CDR3. With 0 bases clipped from V and 4 bases from J, the junction kept 7 bases outside the gene matches. Germline V lookup: CDR1 GTSNPN, CDR2 SVGIG (reference sequence). This CDR3 is CAWSVPEQGGYGYTF. In nucleotides, the CDR3 is TGTGCCTGGAGTGTACCGGAACAGGGGGGCTATGGCTACACCTTC.

The chain employs TRBV4-1 and TRBJ2-2; TRBD1 aligns across 7 bases. V shed 0 bases, J shed 2 bases, and the junction held 3 bases outside the gene matches. Germline assignment: CDR1 MGHRA and CDR2 YSYEKL. The CDR3 has 16 residues. This chain's CDR3 is CASSQDGTANTGELFF. For the CDR3, the DNA is TGCGCCAGCAGCCAAGACGGGACAGCTAACACCGGGGAGCTGTTTTTT.

V gene TRBV18 combines with J gene TRBJ2-1; 7 positions match TRBD1. Germline lookup yields CDR1 KGHSH and CDR2 LQKENI. V lost 3 bases to trimming and J lost 4 bases; unmatched junction nucleotides: 6. The CDR3 sequence is 15 residues long. The DNA of the CDR3 is TGTGCCAGCTCACCGGGACAGACTCAGTACAATGAGCAGTTCTTC. Encoded protein: CASSPGQTQYNEQFF.

The chain joins TRBV7-2 to TRBJ2-3; D may be TRBD2 (7 bases). Germline CDR1 is SGHTA and CDR2 is FQGNSA. Between the trimmed V and J ends, which lost 1 base and 6 bases, there was a span of 11 bases. The CDR3 contains 14 residues. The CDR3 protein is CASSLGGGSDTQYF. The CDR3, as DNA: TGTGCCAGCAGCTTAGGGGGGGGCTCGGATACGCAGTATTTT.

The J gene is TRBJ1-6, the V gene TRBV6-5, with 7 positions matching TRBD1. Germline V gene sequence: CDR1 MNHEY, CDR2 SVGAGI. With V trimmed by 7 bases and J by 1 base, 1 base remained unmatched. The CDR3 loop spans 14 amino acids. DNA for the CDR3: TGTGCCAGCATGACAGGGTCCTATAATTCACCCCTCCACTTT. Amino acids: CASMTGSYNSPLHF.

This chain joins TRBV19 and TRBJ2-2, with 10 bases lining up with TRBD1. The junction had 2 bases not matched to a gene; V was cut back by 5 bases and J by 5 bases. CDR3 length: 14 amino acids. Looked up from germline, CDR1 is LNHDA and CDR2 is SQIVND (reference sequence). CDR3 bases: TGTGCCAGTAGTTGGGGACAGGGGACCGGGGAGCTGTTTTTT. It encodes CASSWGQGTGELFF.

The rearrangement joins TRBV15 to TRBJ2-4, with 9 bases matching TRBD2. The ends lost 1 base at V and 0 bases at J; junction bases unmatched: 10. This CDR3 contains 19 residues. Germline V lookup: CDR1 LNHNV, CDR2 YYDKDF (reference sequence). CDR3 amino acids: CATSRVSSGDIIAKNIQYF. CDR3 bases: TGTGCCACCAGCAGAGTTTCTAGCGGGGATATTATAGCCAAAAACATTCAGTACTTC.

The chain recombines TRBV27 with TRBJ2-1, with 12 bases matching TRBD2. The CDR3 totals 16 residues. In germline, CDR1 is MNHEY, CDR2 SMNVEV (reference sequence). The trim removed 5 bases at V and 4 bases at J, leaving 6 bases unmatched. The CDR3, as DNA: TGTGCCAGCAGTCCCCTAGCGGGGGGGTTGTACAATGAGCAGTTCTTC. Protein product: CASSPLAGGLYNEQFF.

This chain links TRBV6-5 with TRBJ2-7; weak D call: TRBD1 (5 bases). Trimming pared 0 bases from V and 3 bases from J, leaving 12 bases between. Per germline, CDR1 MNHEY and CDR2 SVGAGI. This CDR3 comprises 15 residues. DNA for the CDR3: TGTGCCAGCAGTTACTCTGACAGACCCGTCTACGAGCAGTACTTC. The encoded protein is CASSYSDRPVYEQYF.

A word on this clone: The junction shows a germline mismatch at one end, possibly a read error. The chain employs TRBV3-1 (or the pseudogene TRBV3-2) and TRBJ2-2, with 7 bases aligning to TRBD1. Germline-derived CDR1 and CDR2 are LGHDT and YNNKEL (reference sequence). This CDR3 spans 16 amino acids. The chain's CDR3 is CASNQRTGYNTGELFF. CDR3 in DNA: TGTGCCAGCAACCAACGGACAGGATACAACACCGGGGAGCTGTTTTTT.

This clone appeared a few times. The rearrangement joins TRBV4-3 to TRBJ2-5; D may be TRBD2 (5 bases). Germline lookup yields CDR1 LGHNA and CDR2 YSLEER. Trimming took off 2 bases at V and 4 bases at J, with 14 bases between the two ends. CDR3 size: 15 residues. The DNA for the CDR3 is TGCGCCAGCAGCCAAAGGTTCTTAGCGAGAGAGACCCAGTACTTC. It encodes CASSQRFLARETQYF.

This sequence joins TRBV4-1 and TRBJ1-4; no definite D call. CDR3 size: 16 residues. Per the germline V gene, CDR1 is MGHRA and CDR2 is YSYEKL. The V and J ends lost 0 bases and 8 bases respectively, with 16 bases between them. The CDR3: CASSQDESFPGEKLFF. The CDR3 DNA reads TGCGCCAGCAGCCAAGATGAGTCCTTTCCGGGAGAAAAACTGTTTTTT.